Given below is one T cell receptor beta chain in context. This record comes from a study of cytomegalovirus exposure and HLA in healthy donors. The CDR3 is made up of 14 amino acids. The germline gives CDR1 SGHNT, CDR2 YYREEE (reference sequence). The V gene lost 0 bases and the J gene lost 6 bases, with 12 bases spanning the gap. The PCR contained 60 Vbeta and 13 Jbeta primers. Generated by immunoSEQ multiplex PCR, the TCRdb table keeps only in-frame clones and is missing some. The table includes roughly 160,000 clones, around 79% detected once. The sequenced sample consisted of PBMCs. The chain joins TRBV5-4 to TRBJ1-2; a possible D gene is TRBD1 (5 bases). The sequence derives from a female donor in good health and CMV-seronegative. The DNA of the CDR3 is TGTGCCAGCAGCTTGGCGGTAGGGGTAGATGGCTACACCTTC. This sequence encodes CASSLAVGVDGYTF.